Shown below are 11 T cell receptor beta chains from a single sample sequenced in a study of OX40 agonist ivuxolimab in advanced cancers. Assay: immunoSEQ multiplex PCR; the TCRdb copy retains only in-frame clones and omits some. The data show 65,000 to 70,000 clones, about 84% seen once. The input for sequencing was CD4+ or CD8+ T cells sorted from blood, taken in a trial of the OX40 agonist ivuxolimab. The receptors originated from an adult with an advanced solid tumor such as melanoma, head and neck, liver or kidney cancer.

The gene calls are TRBV5-1 and TRBJ2-3; TRBD1 aligns across 11 bases. Germline-derived CDR1 and CDR2 are SGHRS and YFSETQ. V gave up 7 bases and J gave up 3 bases; unmatched junction bases: 7. CDR3 length: 15 residues. CDR3 in amino acids: CASLTGQGATDTQYF. Here the CDR3 DNA reads TGCGCCAGCCTCACCGGACAGGGGGCAACAGATACGCAGTATTTT.

V usage is TRBV11-2 and J usage is TRBJ2-3; D gene ambiguous. V gave up 0 bases and J gave up 2 bases, with 15 bases separating them. Germline-derived CDR1 and CDR2 are SGHAT and FQNNGV. The CDR3 covers 17 residues. CDR3 protein: CASSLDLHYTYTDTQYF. DNA for the CDR3: TGTGCCAGCAGCTTAGATCTCCACTACACATACACAGATACGCAGTATTTT.

V is TRBV2 and J is TRBJ1-1, with D perhaps TRBD1 (6 bases). Germline CDR1 is SNHLY and CDR2 is FYNNEI. There are 17 residues in the CDR3. Trimming took off 1 base at V and 3 bases at J, with 18 bases between the two ends. The CDR3 coding sequence is TGTGCCAGCAGTGAAGAACCGACAGGAGGGACGGACACTGAAGCTTTCTTT. Protein product: CASSEEPTGGTDTEAFF.

This sequence joins TRBV2 and TRBJ1-2, with TRBD1 as a possible D gene (5 bases). V lost 7 bases, J lost 5 bases, and 11 bases lay in between. This CDR3 has 12 residues. Germline loops: CDR1 SNHLY, CDR2 FYNNEI. The CDR3: CASKGQRYGYTF. The CDR3 region has the DNA TGTGCCAGCAAGGGGCAGCGGTATGGCTACACCTTC.

This chain connects TRBV30 to TRBJ1-1; 10 bases map to TRBD1. The germline gives CDR1 GTSNPN, CDR2 SVGIG (reference sequence). With V trimmed by 5 bases and J by 5 bases, 8 bases remained unmatched. This CDR3 is 14 amino acids long. The CDR3 here is CAWRTGGGKTEAFF. DNA of the CDR3: TGTGCCTGGCGGACAGGGGGAGGGAAGACTGAAGCTTTCTTT.

This sequence joins TRBV4-1 and TRBJ1-5, with TRBD1 matching 7 bases. CDR3 length: 15 residues. V trimming: 1 base; J trimming: 2 bases; junction bases outside the gene matches: 2. The germline V gene has CDR1 MGHRA and CDR2 YSYEKL. CDR3 region: CASSQVQGGNQPQHF. As DNA, the CDR3 is TGCGCCAGCAGCCAAGTTCAGGGGGGCAATCAGCCCCAGCATTTT.

CDR3 nucleotide sequence: TGCGCCAGCAGTGGGCGGCTCCAAGAGACCCAGTACTTC. It specifies CASSGRLQETQYF. V gene TRBV10-1 combines with J gene TRBJ2-5; D remains ambiguous. V was trimmed by 4 bases and J by 1 base, leaving 7 bases between them. There are 13 residues in the CDR3. Looked up from germline, CDR1 is WNHNN and CDR2 is SYGVQD (reference sequence).

This sequence joins TRBV4-1 and TRBJ1-2; D is undetermined. This CDR3 is 12 amino acids long. Trimming removed 8 bases from V and 6 bases from J, with 13 bases in between. CDR1 MGHRA and CDR2 YSYEKL come from the germline V gene. CDR3 amino acids: CASFQLRHGYTF. The CDR3 DNA follows: TGCGCCAGCTTCCAGCTTAGGCATGGCTACACCTTC.

The J gene is TRBJ2-4, the V gene TRBV6-1, with TRBD1 matching 9 bases. V was clipped by 5 bases and J by 3 bases; unmatched bases: 2. CDR1 is MNHNS, CDR2 SASEGT, per germline. This CDR3 spans 14 amino acids. The CDR3 spells CASSTGGGKNIQYF. The CDR3 region has the DNA TGTGCCAGCAGTACAGGGGGCGGCAAAAACATTCAGTACTTC.

Only a few counts were recorded for this clone. The chain employs TRBV5-6 and TRBJ1-2, with unresolved D. With 1 base removed from V and 0 bases from J, the gap between germline ends came to 7 bases. Germline CDR1 SGHDT, CDR2 YYEEEE. The CDR3 consists of 14 residues. CDR3 nucleotides: TGTGCCAGCAGCTTGAAGGACTCTAACTATGGCTACACCTTC. This gives the protein CASSLKDSNYGYTF.

The V call is TRBV28, the J call TRBJ1-2; D gene ambiguous. This CDR3 spans 15 amino acids. Germline V gene lookup returns CDR1 MDHEN and CDR2 SYDVKM. Trimming pared 5 bases from V and 2 bases from J, leaving 15 bases between. This CDR3 is CASSPPFPENYGYTF. The CDR3 region has the DNA TGTGCCAGCAGTCCCCCCTTTCCGGAAAACTATGGCTACACCTTC.